The clone carrying this TCR beta chain was picked up many times. Its antigen is unidentified. The data originate from a study of regulatory T cells in long-lasting Graves disease. Arm-PCR of CDR3 regions with iRepertoire HTBI primers generated TCR beta libraries. TCRdb reprocessed the multiplex PCR reads with MiXCR, giving one entry per CDR3 protein. The data show approximately 470,000 distinct CDR3 sequences, roughly 17% seen once. Findings of the study overall: Among the persistent patients, thousands of public clonotypes were shared, more than the approximately 970 shared among new patients. Persistent Graves' cases showed lower TCR diversity than newly diagnosed cases. Persistent disease favored TRBV28, TRBJ1-2 and TRBJ2-5.

The CDR3 has 17 residues. Looked up from germline, CDR1 is SGHTA and CDR2 is FQGTGA. The V end lost 5 bases, the J end lost 1 base, and 19 bases lay between the germline ends. Time point: newly diagnosed GD, antithyroid drugs for less than 3 months. RNA from PBMCs was the source of the TCR library. This same sample was also part of a study on T cells in Graves' hyperthyroidism and ophthalmopathy.

The starting material was peripheral blood mononuclear cells (PBMCs), obtained at new diagnosis, from a patient treated with antithyroid drugs. The J gene is TRBJ2-3, the V gene TRBV7-3, with TRBD2 as a possible D gene (6 bases). The clonotype originates from a man aged 35-49 years with Graves disease. The CDR3 nucleotides are TGTGCCAGCAGCCCCTTTGGAGGGACGGCAGGCACAGATACGCAGTATTTT. This gives the protein CASSPFGGTAGTDTQYF.